Sequencing of this TCR beta chain was carried out in a study of CD8+ T cells in alopecia areata. Study in general: Those patients who were treated received oral tofacitinib, which was given at 5 to 10 mg twice daily for moderate-to-severe alopecia areata. Study observations and caveats: Scalp repertoires also include resident alphabeta T cells from normal skin.

Extraction of RNA preceded its reverse transcription into cDNA, which served as the sequencing template. Here immunoSEQ multiplex PCR was the method, and the copy in TCRdb shows in-frame clones only, minus some. The table lists roughly 250,000 clones, under 80% of them singletons. Collection of lesional scalp punch biopsies and peripheral blood was performed in alopecia areata patients. V lost 0 bases and J lost 6, with 11 bases in between. In germline, CDR1 is GTSNPN, CDR2 SVGIG (reference sequence). The length of the CDR3 is 13 residues. In regard to this clone: Its matching antigen is unknown.

This specimen consisted of CD4+ T cells sorted from blood, obtained at week 0. The TCR was taken from a human donor with alopecia areata. This sequence joins TRBV30 and TRBJ1-2; D call uncertain. As DNA, the CDR3 is TGTGCCTGGAGTGTTTCTCTCCGCGATGGCTACACCTTC. This encodes CAWSVSLRDGYTF.